Listed here are 24 T cell receptor beta chains from one sample, sequenced in a study of neoadjuvant anti-PD-1 for oral cavity cancer. Only in-frame clones appear in the TCRdb table, and some are missing; sequencing was by immunoSEQ multiplex PCR. Among just over 14,000 clones listed, roughly 70% were seen once. Source: PBMCs, taken before nivolumab (anti-PD-1) treatment. The receptors originated from a person between 40 and 85 years old with oral cavity squamous cell carcinoma.

The rearrangement joins TRBV10-3 to TRBJ1-3; 7 bases fit TRBD1. The CDR3 has 14 amino acids. Germline CDR1 is ENHRY and CDR2 is SYGVKD. V shed 6 bases, J shed 3 bases, and the junction held 5 bases outside the gene matches. The CDR3 DNA sequence: TGTGCCATCAGCCAGGACAGGATTGGAAACACCATATATTTT. Translation gives CAISQDRIGNTIYF.

V usage is TRBV5-4 and J usage is TRBJ1-2; D is undetermined. Germline CDR1 SGHNT, CDR2 YYREEE (reference sequence). Between the trimmed V and J ends, which lost 2 bases and 6 bases, there was a span of 11 bases. This CDR3 has 13 amino acids. The CDR3 region is CASSFRPLDGYTF. The CDR3, as DNA: TGTGCCAGCAGCTTTCGACCGCTGGATGGCTACACCTTC.

This rearrangement joins TRBV27 to TRBJ1-1; 7 nucleotides match TRBD1. This CDR3 contains 14 residues. The germline CDR1 and CDR2 sequences are MNHEY and SMNVEV (reference sequence). V gave up 6 bases and J gave up 1 base; unmatched junction bases: 5. The CDR3 reads CASSQGGWNTEAFF. The CDR3 nucleotides read TGTGCCAGCAGCCAGGGGGGGTGGAACACTGAAGCTTTCTTT.

This chain joins TRBV5-4 and TRBJ2-6, with 8 bases identical to TRBD1. Germline V CDR1 and CDR2: SGHNT, YYREEE (reference sequence). J was trimmed by 2 bases and V by 4 bases; bases with no gene match: 2. This CDR3 has 15 residues. The CDR3 DNA sequence: TGTGCCAGCAGCAGGACAGGGACTGGGGCCAACGTCCTGACTTTC. Amino acid sequence: CASSRTGTGANVLTF.

This clone was observed a handful of times. This chain joins TRBV4-2 and TRBJ1-1, with TRBD1 matching over 10 bases. The CDR3 covers 16 residues. Trimming at V came to 1 base and at J to 2 bases, leaving 4 bases not matched to a gene. Germline V gene lookup returns CDR1 LGHNA and CDR2 YNFKEQ. The CDR3 loop is CASSQARDRGNTEAFF. The CDR3 coding sequence is TGTGCCAGCAGCCAAGCCCGGGACAGGGGAAACACTGAAGCTTTCTTT.

About this clone: Germline and junction disagree at one end, which may indicate a read error. The rearrangement uses TRBV30 and TRBJ2-1, with D unresolved. This CDR3 has 14 amino acids. CDR1 GTSNPN and CDR2 SVGIG come from the germline V gene (reference sequence). CDR3 bases: TGTGCCTGGAGTGTAGGGCAGGCCTATAATGAGCAGTTCTTC. It translates to CAWSVGQAYNEQFF.

The genes are TRBV6-1 and TRBJ1-2; 7 positions agree with TRBD1. With V trimmed by 0 bases and J by 3 bases, 1 base remained unmatched. The CDR3 sequence is 14 residues long. Germline V gives CDR1 MNHNS, CDR2 SASEGT. This chain's CDR3 is CASSEAGTDYGYTF. The DNA for the CDR3 is TGTGCCAGCAGTGAAGCCGGGACAGACTATGGCTACACCTTC.

The chain has TRBV4-1 and TRBJ2-7; possible D gene TRBD2, 5 bases. CDR1 and CDR2 from the germline V gene are MGHRA and YSYEKL. Deletions cut 6 bases from V and 2 bases from J, with 14 bases between. This CDR3 region has 14 residues. CDR3 residues: CASSQDWNPYEQYF. CDR3 coding DNA: TGCGCCAGCAGTCAGGACTGGAACCCCTACGAGCAGTACTTC.

The CDR3 bases are TGTGCCAGCAGCCAAAACGTGATCTCCTATGGCTACACCTTC. Translated: CASSQNVISYGYTF. The chain links TRBV7-8 to TRBJ1-2; D unresolved. The ends were cut back, 5 bases at V and 4 bases at J, with 14 bases in the middle. Germline V gene sequence: CDR1 SGHVS, CDR2 FQNEAQ. There are 14 residues in the CDR3. Full variable domain (rest looked up from reference TRBV7-8 and TRBJ1-2): GAGVSQSPRYKVAKRGQDVALRCDPISGHVSLFWYQQALGQGPEFLTYFQNEAQLDKSGLPSDRFFAERPEGSVSTLKIQRTQQEDSAVYLCASSQNVISYGYTFGSGTRLTVV.

The sample holds one count of this clone. The chain carries TRBV27 and TRBJ1-4; D gene uncertain. Per the germline V gene, CDR1 is MNHEY and CDR2 is SMNVEV (reference sequence). V shed 4 bases and J shed 0 bases, with 9 bases lying between them. The CDR3 contains 15 residues. In nucleotides, the CDR3 is TGTGCCAGCAGTTCCGTGAGCGCAACTAATGAAAAACTGTTTTTT. It codes for CASSSVSATNEKLFF. Based on the CDR3 plus reference TRBV27 and TRBJ1-4, the full variable domain is EAQVTQNPRYLITVTGKKLTVTCSQNMNHEYMSWYRQDPGLGLRQIYYSMNVEVTDKGDVPEGYKVSRKEKRNFPLILESPSPNQTSLYFCASSSVSATNEKLFFGSGTQLSVL.

The chain carries TRBV14 and TRBJ1-1; TRBD1 is a possible D gene (6 bases). V dropped 1 base and J dropped 9 bases, with 15 bases sitting between them. CDR3 length equals 14 residues. The germline V gene encodes CDR1 SGHDN and CDR2 FVKESK. The CDR3 sequence is CASSQGDTPRQAFF. For the CDR3, the DNA is TGTGCCAGCAGCCAAGGGGACACCCCGCGGCAAGCTTTCTTT.

The gene calls are TRBV11-3 and TRBJ2-3; 9 bases line up with TRBD2. The CDR3 contains 16 residues. With V trimmed by 2 bases and J by 2 bases, 5 bases remained unmatched. Germline CDR1 SGHNT, CDR2 YENEEA. CDR3 amino acids: CASSLRAGGLTDTQYF. Here the CDR3 DNA reads TGTGCCAGCAGCTTAAGGGCGGGAGGGCTCACAGATACGCAGTATTTT.

The rearrangement joins TRBV6-1 to TRBJ2-3; 7 nucleotides align to TRBD2. V gave up 7 bases and J gave up 10 bases; unmatched junction bases: 11. The germline V gene encodes CDR1 MNHNS and CDR2 SASEGT. The CDR3 loop spans 13 amino acids. The CDR3 loop reads CASIAPWEGSQYF. CDR3 nucleotides: TGTGCCAGCATCGCCCCTTGGGAGGGATCGCAGTATTTT.

This clone was found once. This chain uses TRBV7-6 with TRBJ2-1, with D uncertain. Trimming removed 6 bases at V and 9 bases at J, with 27 bases between. The CDR3 spans 17 residues. The germline V gene has CDR1 SGHVS and CDR2 FNYEAQ. CDR3 sequence: CASSLIPTISIYGEQFF. CDR3 in DNA: TGTGCCAGCAGTTTGATCCCTACTATCTCGATTTACGGTGAGCAGTTCTTC.

The chain uses TRBV10-2 and TRBJ1-4, with 7 bases that match TRBD1. CDR1 and CDR2 from the germline V gene are WSHSY and SAAADI. The CDR3 is 14 residues long. The CDR3 loop is CGSGTEGIGEKLFF. CDR3 nucleotides: TGCGGAAGCGGGACAGAGGGTATTGGGGAAAAACTGTTTTTT.

This clone was detected only once. This chain links TRBV27 with TRBJ2-1, with unresolved D. Germline V gene sequence: CDR1 MNHEY, CDR2 SMNVEV (reference sequence). V lost 8 bases, J lost 3 bases, and 8 bases lay in between. The CDR3 contains 12 residues. The CDR3 is CASYTFYNEQFF. The CDR3 nucleotides are TGTGCCAGCTATACGTTCTACAATGAGCAGTTCTTC.

The chain joins TRBV19 to TRBJ2-7; possible D gene TRBD2, 5 bases. Germline CDR1 is LNHDA and CDR2 is SQIVND (reference sequence). The CDR3 runs 12 residues. V was pared by 0 bases and J by 6 bases, with 6 bases between. The chain's CDR3 is CASSIDGVEQYF. CDR3 nucleotides: TGTGCCAGTAGTATAGACGGGGTCGAGCAGTACTTC.

This clone was recorded a few times. This rearrangement joins TRBV27 to TRBJ1-1; 11 nucleotides align to TRBD1. The CDR3 spans 15 residues. J gave up 6 bases and V 7 bases, and 10 bases lay outside the gene matches. CDR1 is MNHEY and CDR2 is SMNVEV in the germline V gene (reference sequence). CDR3: CASISWDRGTPEAFF. The CDR3 region has the DNA TGTGCCAGCATATCCTGGGACAGGGGGACCCCTGAAGCTTTCTTT.

The chain has TRBV6-5 and TRBJ2-7, with 8 nucleotides matching TRBD2. This CDR3 contains 14 residues. From germline, CDR1 is MNHEY and CDR2 SVGAGI. The junction had 3 bases not matched to a gene; V was cut back by 2 bases and J by 3 bases. Here the CDR3 reads CASSYRGGSYEQYF. The DNA of the CDR3 is TGTGCCAGCAGTTACCGGGGGGGTAGCTACGAGCAGTACTTC.

The chain couples TRBV27 to TRBJ1-2; no definite D call. Trimming took 0 bases from V and 6 from J, leaving 11 bases between them. This CDR3 spans 14 amino acids. Germline CDR1 MNHEY, CDR2 SMNVEV (reference sequence). The CDR3 DNA sequence: TGTGCCAGCAGTTTATCTAGGCAGCTAGATGGCTACACCTTC. It encodes CASSLSRQLDGYTF.

The chain carries TRBV5-6 and TRBJ1-2; D call uncertain. CDR1 SGHDT and CDR2 YYEEEE come from the germline V gene. CDR3 length: 14 amino acids. V was shortened by 0 bases and J by 4 bases, with 10 bases between the two germline ends. The CDR3: CASSLGWAGYGYTF. CDR3 DNA: TGTGCCAGCAGCTTGGGGTGGGCTGGCTATGGCTACACCTTC.

V and J are TRBV6-5 and TRBJ1-1; D is ambiguous. The CDR3 extends over 16 amino acids. V lost 0 bases and J lost 0, with 11 bases in between. Looked up from germline, CDR1 is MNHEY and CDR2 is SVGAGI. CDR3 residues: CASSYSSQTLNTEAFF. The CDR3 DNA is TGTGCCAGCAGTTACTCGAGCCAGACACTGAACACTGAAGCTTTCTTT.

The sample holds a few counts of this clone. The chain uses TRBV29-1 and TRBJ2-7, with D perhaps TRBD1 (5 bases). V lost 6 bases and J 4 bases, leaving 13 bases between the germline ends. Germline lookup yields CDR1 SQVTM and CDR2 ANQGSEA. The CDR3 loop spans 12 amino acids. The CDR3 DNA follows: TGCAGCGTGGAGACAGCGCTGTACGAGCAGTACTTC. Translated: CSVETALYEQYF.

The V gene is TRBV2, the J gene TRBJ1-1, with 7 bases identical to TRBD1. V lost 6 bases to trimming and J lost 4 bases; unmatched junction nucleotides: 8. Germline lookup yields CDR1 SNHLY and CDR2 FYNNEI. CDR3 length equals 14 residues. Here the CDR3 reads CASRMDRTGTEAFF. The CDR3 DNA follows: TGTGCCAGCAGAATGGACAGGACGGGCACTGAAGCTTTCTTT.